This paragraph covers one TCR beta chain sequence. Clones were sequenced by immunoSEQ multiplex PCR, and TCRdb holds only the in-frame ones, with some missing. This table holds around 270,000 clones, 80% to 90% found once. The CDR3 length is 14 residues. The germline V gene encodes CDR1 MNHNY and CDR2 SVGAGI (reference sequence). V lost 4 bases and J lost 2; bases outside the gene matches: 4. This specimen comes from a study of blood T cell repertoires in COVID-19. Sample: peripheral blood. The chain combines TRBV6-6 with TRBJ2-7; 8 nucleotides agree with TRBD2. The TCR was taken from a young man with active or convalescent COVID-19. The CDR3 bases are TGTGCCAGCAGTTTGCGGGGGGACCCCTACGAGCAGTACTTC. Protein product: CASSLRGDPYEQYF.